This note documents a single TCR beta chain sequence. Authors' processing steps: Using reference gene primer amplification, nucleated cell counts were estimated. Measured with immunoSEQ multiplex PCR; TCRdb has only the in-frame clones, and not every one. The V and J calls and clone size come from that table; D and trimming were worked out from the DNA. The table has 80,000 or so clones, about 88% seen once. The data are from a study of blood T cell repertoires in COVID-19. This clonotype was sampled from a man in his 60s with COVID-19, enrolled during active disease. The sample consisted of peripheral blood.

This chain's CDR3 is CASSPSGGSSYEQYF. CDR3 nucleotide sequence: TGTGCCAGCAGCCCGAGCGGGGGCAGCTCCTACGAGCAGTACTTC. The chain recombines TRBV28 with TRBJ2-7; 8 bases are shared with TRBD2. With 6 bases clipped from V and 0 bases from J, the junction kept 7 bases outside the gene matches. Germline V gene data show CDR1 as MDHEN and CDR2 as SYDVKM. The CDR3 length is 15 residues.